These 4 T cell receptor beta chains originate from one sample sequenced in a study of T cell responses to AZD1222 COVID-19 vaccine. The table came from immunoSEQ multiplex PCR; TCRdb's copy has only in-frame clones and leaves some out. The sample has fewer than 110,000 clones, nearly 90% seen once. The sample in question was peripheral blood, obtained 28 days after the second AZD1222 dose. Every receptor here comes from an adult who received the AZD1222 COVID-19 vaccine.

The rearrangement uses TRBV6-5 and TRBJ2-7; 7 bases are a match to TRBD1. Per the germline V gene, CDR1 is MNHEY and CDR2 is SVGAGI. The CDR3 contains 14 residues. Unmatched junction bases numbered 8, after V lost 6 bases and J lost 3 bases. CDR3 nucleotide sequence: TGTGCCAGCAGCCCCGGGACAGACCTCTACGAGCAGTACTTC. Translated, it gives CASSPGTDLYEQYF.

Only one count was recorded for this clone. The chain links TRBV2 to TRBJ1-5, with 9 nucleotides matching TRBD1. CDR1 is SNHLY and CDR2 is FYNNEI in the germline V gene. The V gene end was trimmed by 4 bases and the J gene end by 2 bases; junction bases not matched to a gene: 3. There are 15 residues in the CDR3. The CDR3 bases are TGTGCCAGCAGTGTGGACAGGGGAGGCAATCAGCCCCAGCATTTT. Translation gives CASSVDRGGNQPQHF.

The V call is TRBV9, the J call TRBJ1-6; D unclear. V shed 3 bases and J shed 8 bases, with 15 bases lying between them. Germline V lookup: CDR1 SGDLS, CDR2 YYNGEE. There are 15 residues in the CDR3. The CDR3 DNA follows: TGTGCCAGCAGCGCCGGCCCCGGTGGGGATTCACCCCTCCACTTT. It is translated as CASSAGPGGDSPLHF.

The chain joins TRBV27 to TRBJ1-4; D is unresolved. CDR3 length: 14 residues. Germline loops: CDR1 MNHEY, CDR2 SMNVEV (reference sequence). The V end lost 5 bases, the J end lost 0 bases, and 7 bases lay between the germline ends. The CDR3 region is CASSGLATNEKLFF. The DNA for the CDR3 is TGTGCCAGCAGTGGGCTGGCAACTAATGAAAAACTGTTTTTT.